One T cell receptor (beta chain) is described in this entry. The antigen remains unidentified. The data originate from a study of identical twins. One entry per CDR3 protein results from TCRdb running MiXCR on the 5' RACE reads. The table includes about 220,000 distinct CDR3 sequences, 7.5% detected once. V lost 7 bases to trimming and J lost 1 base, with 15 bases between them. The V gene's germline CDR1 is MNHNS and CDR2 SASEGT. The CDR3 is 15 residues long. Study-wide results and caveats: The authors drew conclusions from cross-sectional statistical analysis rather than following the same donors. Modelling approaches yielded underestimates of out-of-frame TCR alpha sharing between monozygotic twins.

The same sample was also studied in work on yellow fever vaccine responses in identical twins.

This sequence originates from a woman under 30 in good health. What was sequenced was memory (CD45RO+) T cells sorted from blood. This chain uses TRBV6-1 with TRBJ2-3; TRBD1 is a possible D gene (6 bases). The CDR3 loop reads CASKYRASGTDTQYF. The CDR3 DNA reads TGTGCCAGCAAGTACAGGGCGTCGGGCACAGATACGCAGTATTTT.